One sample yielded the 32 T cell receptor beta chains listed below, sequenced in a study of cytomegalovirus exposure and HLA in healthy donors (dated by TCRdb to 2016 to 2017). The library was produced with the immunoSEQ multiplex PCR assay. For the multiplex PCR, a mixture combining 60 forward primers for TCR Vbeta segments and 13 reverse primers for TCR Jbeta segments was used. Drawn from immuneACCESS, this table holds only the in-frame rearrangements with V and J called that TCRdb kept. Clones are partly lost; checked studies trace under half to an unresolved V gene and leave the rest unexplained. In this sample the table shows hundreds of thousands of clones, around 89% of which occur a single time. The ten biggest clones cover over 0.95% of the sample. Sequencing was done on a sample of PBMCs. These TCRs come from a woman between 18 and 30 years old in good health and CMV-seronegative.

V is TRBV7-2 and J is TRBJ2-5, with a possible D match to TRBD2 (5 bases). Trimming shortened V by 3 bases and J by 5 bases, and 10 bases separated the two germline ends. The CDR3 totals 13 residues. Germline lookup yields CDR1 SGHTA and CDR2 FQGNSA. In DNA, the CDR3 is TGTGCCAGCAGCTTCGGGCGGGTCGAGACCCAGTACTTC. It is translated as CASSFGRVETQYF.

Here the CDR3 DNA reads TGTGCCAGCAGTGAAGTCGCAGTCAATCAGCCCCAGCATTTT. It yields the protein CASSEVAVNQPQHF. The V call is TRBV6-1, the J call TRBJ1-5; D is uncertain. The V gene lost 1 base and the J gene lost 3 bases, with 7 bases spanning the gap. Germline lookup yields CDR1 MNHNS and CDR2 SASEGT. The CDR3 spans 14 residues.

The chain joins TRBV7-9 to TRBJ1-2, with 8 positions matching TRBD1. From germline, CDR1 is SEHNR and CDR2 FQNEAQ (reference sequence). This CDR3 has 14 amino acids. Trimming took 4 bases from V and 7 from J; bases not matched to a gene: 8. CDR3 protein: CASSSQGAFGGYTF. The CDR3 nucleotides are TGTGCCAGCAGCTCGCAGGGGGCTTTTGGTGGCTACACCTTC. Combining the CDR3 with reference TRBV7-9 and TRBJ1-2 gives the whole variable domain DTGVSQNPRHKITKRGQNVTFRCDPISEHNRLYWYRQTLGQGPEFLTYFQNEAQLEKSRLLSDRFSAERPKGSFSTLEIQRTEQGDSAMYLCASSSQGAFGGYTFGSGTRLTVV.

The chain links TRBV30 to TRBJ2-7; 10 nucleotides agree with TRBD1. Germline V CDR1 and CDR2: GTSNPN, SVGIG (reference sequence). The CDR3 contains 15 residues. J lost 3 bases, V lost 1 base, and 6 bases had no gene match. The CDR3 region is CAWSGHRDRGYEQYF. CDR3 DNA sequence: TGTGCCTGGAGTGGGCACCGGGACAGGGGCTACGAGCAGTACTTC.

The chain combines TRBV29-1 with TRBJ1-1; a weak D match, TRBD1 (5 bases). V lost 4 bases and J 2 bases, leaving 8 bases between the germline ends. This CDR3 comprises 12 residues. CDR1 is SQVTM and CDR2 is ANQGSEA in the germline V gene. CDR3 in DNA: TGCAGCGTTGGGGGACTCAACACTGAAGCTTTCTTT. It codes for CSVGGLNTEAFF.

V usage is TRBV7-9 and J usage is TRBJ2-1, with a weak D call TRBD2 (5 bases). CDR3 length: 15 residues. Germline V gene lookup returns CDR1 SEHNR and CDR2 FQNEAQ (reference sequence). The V and J ends lost 5 bases and 5 bases respectively, with 16 bases between them. The CDR3 coding sequence is TGTGCCAGCAGCGCGGGTATGTTTAACCACAATGAGCAGTTCTTC. Protein: CASSAGMFNHNEQFF.

This chain connects TRBV6-5 to TRBJ2-2; TRBD1 might be the D (6 bases). There are 15 residues in the CDR3. Germline loops: CDR1 MNHEY, CDR2 SVGAGI. V dropped 6 bases and J dropped 0 bases, with 11 bases sitting between them. The CDR3 is CASSEGVSNTGELFF. The CDR3, as DNA: TGTGCCAGCAGCGAGGGGGTATCGAACACCGGGGAGCTGTTTTTT.

This chain connects TRBV25-1 to TRBJ2-1; no firm D call. CDR1 MGHDK and CDR2 SYGVNS come from the germline V gene. The CDR3 consists of 12 residues. V was shortened by 6 bases and J by 7 bases, with 10 bases between the two germline ends. The CDR3 is CASSQAINEQFF. CDR3 bases: TGTGCCAGCAGCCAGGCGATTAATGAGCAGTTCTTC. The variable domain in full, with the rest retrieved from reference TRBV25-1 and TRBJ2-1, is EADIYQTPRYLVIGTGKKITLECSQTMGHDKMYWYQQDPGMELHLIHYSYGVNSTEKGDLSSESTVSRIRTEHFPLTLESARPSHTSQYLCASSQAINEQFFGPGTRLTVL.

Comment on this clone: Other DNA sequences from this sample encode an identical CDR3 as well. The chain links TRBV5-4 to TRBJ1-2; 8 positions match TRBD1. The CDR3 totals 13 residues. Germline values: CDR1 SGHNT, CDR2 YYREEE (reference sequence). Trimming removed 6 bases from V and 4 bases from J; junction bases left unmatched: 5. The CDR3 sequence is CASTQGAIYGYTF. CDR3 in DNA: TGTGCCAGCACTCAGGGGGCCATCTATGGCTACACCTTC.

The chain couples TRBV7-9 to TRBJ2-7; the match to TRBD2 covers 10 bases. The J segment lost 5 bases and the V segment lost 4 bases, leaving 11 bases of the junction unmatched. This CDR3 comprises 16 residues. Germline-derived CDR1 and CDR2 are SEHNR and FQNEAQ (reference sequence). The CDR3 coding sequence is TGTGCCAGCAGCTCAATAACTGCTAGCGGGAGTCACGAGCAGTACTTC. Protein: CASSSITASGSHEQYF.

The rearrangement uses TRBV6-5 and TRBJ2-3; D may be TRBD2 (5 bases). The V gene's germline CDR1 is MNHEY and CDR2 SVGAGI. V gave up 5 bases and J gave up 4 bases, with 13 bases separating them. The CDR3 is made up of 14 amino acids. The CDR3 loop reads CASSPQLVSDTQYF. The CDR3 bases are TGTGCCAGCAGTCCCCAACTAGTTTCAGATACGCAGTATTTT.

The chain recombines TRBV2 with TRBJ1-1; 7 bases are shared with TRBD1. V lost 4 bases to trimming and J lost 4 bases; unmatched junction nucleotides: 6. Germline V gene data show CDR1 as SNHLY and CDR2 as FYNNEI. The CDR3 totals 14 residues. The CDR3 spells CASSVQGVSTEAFF. CDR3 nucleotides: TGTGCCAGCAGTGTTCAGGGGGTGAGCACTGAAGCTTTCTTT.

The chain uses TRBV13 and TRBJ2-1, with D unclear. The germline V and J ends were trimmed by 6 bases and 3 bases, with 9 bases remaining between them. CDR3 size: 13 residues. Germline V lookup: CDR1 PRHDT, CDR2 FYEKMQ (reference sequence). The DNA of the CDR3 is TGTGCCAGCAGGCGGTCGGGCTACAATGAGCAGTTCTTC. Translated: CASRRSGYNEQFF.

As for this clone: This sample includes further DNA sequences coding for the same CDR3. The gene calls are TRBV4-1 and TRBJ1-2; a weak D match, TRBD1 (5 bases). Trimming stripped 3 bases from V and 2 bases from J, with 10 bases between. Looked up from germline, CDR1 is MGHRA and CDR2 is YSYEKL. The CDR3 loop spans 14 amino acids. CDR3 protein: CASSQDPGNYGYTF. In nucleotides, the CDR3 is TGCGCCAGCAGCCAGGACCCAGGGAACTATGGCTACACCTTC.

The gene calls are TRBV27 and TRBJ2-1; D is perhaps TRBD2 (5 bases). V was trimmed by 1 base and J by 8 bases, leaving 9 bases between them. Germline V gene lookup returns CDR1 MNHEY and CDR2 SMNVEV (reference sequence). This CDR3 spans 13 amino acids. CDR3 loop: CASSLWYGDEQFF. The CDR3 DNA reads as TGTGCCAGCAGTTTATGGTACGGGGATGAGCAGTTCTTC.

The chain combines TRBV18 with TRBJ2-1; TRBD1 aligns across 9 bases. The CDR3 spans 16 residues. Per the germline V gene, CDR1 is KGHSH and CDR2 is LQKENI. Trimming took 2 bases from V and 9 from J; bases not matched to a gene: 11. CDR3 nucleotides: TGTGCCAGCTCACCATCCCGGACAGGGGCCCTCGGTGAGCAGTTCTTC. Protein sequence: CASSPSRTGALGEQFF.

The chain has TRBV11-2 and TRBJ1-1; tentative D call: TRBD1 (5 bases). V lost 1 base, J lost 3 bases, and 9 bases lay in between. The CDR3 totals 14 residues. Looked up from germline, CDR1 is SGHAT and CDR2 is FQNNGV. The CDR3 coding sequence is TGTGCCAGCAGCTTAGGGGGGGTTCACACTGAAGCTTTCTTT. Protein: CASSLGGVHTEAFF. The full variable domain, its missing parts supplied by reference TRBV11-2 and TRBJ1-1, is EAGVAQSPRYKIIEKRQSVAFWCNPISGHATLYWYQQILGQGPKLLIQFQNNGVVDDSQLPKDRFSAERLKGVDSTLKIQPAKLEDSAVYLCASSLGGVHTEAFFGQGTRLTVV.

This sequence joins TRBV19 and TRBJ2-3; 10 nucleotides align to TRBD2. V lost 11 bases to trimming and J lost 2 bases; unmatched junction nucleotides: 13. The germline CDR1 and CDR2 sequences are LNHDA and SQIVND (reference sequence). The CDR3 runs to 16 residues. CDR3 protein: CAVSGGAFVDTDTQYF. CDR3 nucleotide sequence: TGTGCCGTAAGCGGGGGGGCCTTCGTTGACACAGATACGCAGTATTTT.

The chain couples TRBV15 to TRBJ1-1; D is unclear. V was pared by 3 bases and J by 7 bases, with 18 bases between. Germline CDR1 LNHNV, CDR2 YYDKDF (reference sequence). This CDR3 region has 15 residues. CDR3 protein: CATSSWASARVEAFF. In DNA, the CDR3 is TGTGCCACCAGCAGTTGGGCTTCGGCGCGCGTTGAAGCTTTCTTT.

This clone was recorded once. The chain combines TRBV4-1 with TRBJ1-1; D might be TRBD1 (5 bases). The V gene's germline CDR1 is MGHRA and CDR2 YSYEKL. The CDR3 has 14 amino acids. V was shortened by 6 bases and J by 8 bases, with 19 bases between the two germline ends. CDR3 DNA sequence: TGCGCCAGCAGACTCCCCTCGAGGGACTCCGAAGCTTTCTTT. The encoded protein is CASRLPSRDSEAFF.

The chain couples TRBV11-3 to TRBJ2-1; 9 nucleotides match TRBD2. CDR3 length equals 15 residues. Germline loops: CDR1 SGHNT, CDR2 YENEEA. J lost 10 bases, V lost 4 bases, and 11 bases had no gene match. CDR3 sequence reads: CASSSPLAGVGEQFF. The CDR3 nucleotides are TGTGCCAGCAGCTCGCCTTTAGCGGGAGTGGGGGAGCAGTTCTTC. Complete variable domain (other parts from reference TRBV11-3 and TRBJ2-1): EAGVVQSPRYKIIEKKQPVAFWCNPISGHNTLYWYLQNLGQGPELLIRYENEEAVDDSQLPKDRFSAERLKGVDSTLKIQPAELGDSAVYLCASSSPLAGVGEQFFGPGTRLTVL.

The V gene is TRBV4-3, the J gene TRBJ1-6, with 8 positions matching TRBD1. CDR1 and CDR2 from the germline V gene are LGHNA and YSLEER. Trimming took 3 bases from V and 6 from J; bases not matched to a gene: 4. There are 15 residues in the CDR3. CDR3 amino acids: CASSQRTGTNSPLHF. CDR3 DNA sequence: TGCGCCAGCAGCCAGAGGACAGGGACTAATTCACCCCTCCACTTT.

This clone was counted once. V is TRBV27 and J is TRBJ1-1; D is ambiguous. In germline, CDR1 is MNHEY, CDR2 SMNVEV (reference sequence). The CDR3 covers 16 residues. V was trimmed by 2 bases and J by 4 bases, leaving 17 bases between them. For the CDR3, the DNA is TGTGCCAGCAGTTTAGGTAGTGGGCCGGGAACCACTGAAGCTTTCTTT. This gives the protein CASSLGSGPGTTEAFF.

The chain employs TRBV11-2 and TRBJ2-7, with a tentative D call TRBD2 (6 bases). Germline CDR1 reads SGHAT; CDR2 reads FQNNGV. V was trimmed by 6 bases and J by 1 base, leaving 13 bases between them. The CDR3 length is 14 residues. This CDR3 reads CASSQFGGSYEQYF. In DNA form, the CDR3 reads TGTGCCAGCAGTCAATTTGGGGGGTCCTACGAGCAGTACTTC.

CDR3 nucleotide sequence: TGCAGCGTCCGGGACACCTCCTCCTACGAGCAGTACTTC. Protein sequence: CSVRDTSSYEQYF. The J gene is TRBJ2-7, the V gene TRBV29-1, with D possibly TRBD1 on 6 matching bases. V was pared by 6 bases and J by 0 bases, with 12 bases between. Germline CDR1 SQVTM, CDR2 ANQGSEA. The CDR3 contains 13 residues.

The J gene is TRBJ2-1, the V gene TRBV29-1, with TRBD2 matching over 12 bases. Per the germline V gene, CDR1 is SQVTM and CDR2 is ANQGSEA. The CDR3 is made up of 15 amino acids. V lost 4 bases, J lost 8 bases, and 9 bases stayed unmatched. The CDR3 sequence: CSVVPTSGSVDEQFF. CDR3 nucleotides: TGCAGCGTTGTCCCGACTAGCGGGAGTGTCGATGAGCAGTTCTTC.

The gene calls are TRBV5-1 and TRBJ2-5, with a possible D match to TRBD1 (5 bases). The germline V gene encodes CDR1 SGHRS and CDR2 YFSETQ. Trimming took 3 bases from V and 4 from J, leaving 7 bases between them. The CDR3 spans 12 residues. This CDR3 is CASSSQGETQYF. As DNA, the CDR3 is TGCGCCAGCAGCTCCCAGGGAGAGACCCAGTACTTC.

This clone occurred once. The rearrangement uses TRBV6-5 and TRBJ2-1; TRBD1 aligns across 9 bases. Trimming cost V 4 bases and J 0 bases; bases outside gene matches: 1. The CDR3 contains 15 residues. In germline, CDR1 is MNHEY, CDR2 SVGAGI. CDR3 in amino acids: CASSSDRGSYNEQFF. The CDR3, as DNA: TGTGCCAGCAGTTCGGACAGGGGCTCCTACAATGAGCAGTTCTTC.

This chain connects TRBV4-1 to TRBJ2-1, with TRBD2 matching 8 bases. CDR1 and CDR2 from the germline V gene are MGHRA and YSYEKL. This CDR3 comprises 15 residues. V lost 1 base and J lost 3; bases outside the gene matches: 2. The CDR3 here is CASSQVTSGYNEQFF. CDR3 DNA sequence: TGCGCCAGCAGCCAAGTTACTAGCGGCTACAATGAGCAGTTCTTC.

The genes are TRBV4-3 and TRBJ2-5; possible D gene TRBD2, 6 bases. Trimming took 3 bases from V and 2 from J, leaving 13 bases between them. Germline CDR1 and CDR2: LGHNA and YSLEER. The CDR3 loop spans 15 amino acids. The CDR3 region has the DNA TGCGCCAGCAGCCACTGGGGAGGTGGACAAGAGACCCAGTACTTC. Its protein product is CASSHWGGGQETQYF.

The J gene is TRBJ2-1, the V gene TRBV13, with D perhaps matching TRBD2 (6 bases). Trimming shortened V by 5 bases and J by 4 bases, and 15 bases separated the two germline ends. Germline CDR1 and CDR2: PRHDT and FYEKMQ (reference sequence). The CDR3 covers 15 residues. The CDR3 is CASSLTSILYNEQFF. The CDR3 DNA sequence: TGTGCCAGCAGCCTCACTAGCATTTTGTACAATGAGCAGTTCTTC.

The chain combines TRBV29-1 with TRBJ2-1, with D maybe TRBD2 (5 bases). Trimming took 6 bases from V and 3 from J, leaving 6 bases between them. The CDR3 spans 11 residues. From germline, CDR1 is SQVTM and CDR2 ANQGSEA. The CDR3 spells CSVRDYNEQFF. CDR3 DNA: TGCAGCGTCCGGGACTACAATGAGCAGTTCTTC.